This TCR beta chain was retrieved from a study of cytomegalovirus exposure and HLA in healthy donors. The V segment lost 2 bases and the J segment 2 bases; nucleotides outside the gene matches: 4. There are 15 residues in the CDR3. Per germline, CDR1 SGHRS and CDR2 YFSETQ. TCRdb keeps only in-frame clones here, not all; method: immunoSEQ multiplex PCR. In the table there are approximately 160,000 clones, roughly nine tenths of which are singletons. Sequenced sample: PBMCs. This TCR was recovered from a woman aged 18-30 years in good health and CMV-seropositive. The chain is built from TRBV5-1 and TRBJ2-7; 10 bases map to TRBD2. DNA of the CDR3: TGCGCCAGCAGCTTCTTTCTAGCGGGGGCCTACGAGCAGTACTTC. This gives the protein CASSFFLAGAYEQYF.